A selection of T cell receptor beta chains follows, all from one sample in a study of T cell responses to AZD1222 COVID-19 vaccine. Sequencing used immunoSEQ multiplex PCR; TCRdb keeps in-frame clones, though not all of them. The sample holds 120,000 or so clones, 88% seen once. The material was peripheral blood, obtained on day 0 of MenACWY control vaccination. The source is an adult in good health. The conserved cysteine and the conserved F or W are not part of the CDR3 here. D genes are given only for firm matches.

ATSDPEWTGPSTDTQY TRBJ2-3 16 TRBD1 TRBV24-1
ASSPIQETQY TRBJ2-5 10 NA TRBV3-1/TRBV3-2
ASSQGSGRLGQY TRBJ2-7 12 NA TRBV4-1
ASSRRQGNYGYT TRBJ1-2 12 TRBD1 TRBV6-5
ASTLPSGPLYEQY TRBJ2-7 13 NA TRBV5-1
ASSRGRAPDTQY TRBJ2-3 12 TRBD2 TRBV11-3
ASIVNSGSLRDTQY TRBJ2-3 14 TRBD2 TRBV5-1
ATSSLGTDNEQF TRBJ2-1 12 TRBD1 TRBV10-3
ASSYSRWVDQPQH TRBJ1-5 13 NA TRBV6-2/TRBV6-3
ASSHSQGGTYGYT TRBJ1-2 13 NA TRBV7-9
ASRGWGAGTNEKLF TRBJ1-4 14 NA TRBV19
ASSIAGQGAYEQY TRBJ2-7 13 TRBD1 TRBV19
AWSPGTATYEQY TRBJ2-7 12 TRBD1 TRBV30
ASSPGGSTEAF TRBJ1-1 11 NA TRBV6-5
ASSLAGGNEQY TRBJ2-7 11 TRBD2 TRBV5-1
ASSTGPGKAF TRBJ1-1 10 NA TRBV28
ASSDPGGVEQY TRBJ2-7 11 TRBD1 TRBV2
ASSEVAFLGEQY TRBJ2-7 12 NA TRBV2
ASSGDEQY TRBJ2-7 8 NA TRBV7-9
ASSLNRNSPLH TRBJ1-6 11 NA TRBV5-4
ATSDLHGRGNTGELF TRBJ2-2 15 NA TRBV24-1
ASALGGRGDGYT TRBJ1-2 12 NA TRBV6-5
ASSSAHRDRPYEQY TRBJ2-7 14 TRBD1 TRBV27
ASSRGGRQGYEQY TRBJ2-7 13 TRBD2 TRBV3-1/TRBV3-2
ASSQYTGTLYEQY TRBJ2-7 13 NA TRBV3-1/TRBV3-2
ASSSRRGNGGNQPQH TRBJ1-5 15 NA TRBV7-2
ASSLRGRGYEQY TRBJ2-7 12 TRBD2 TRBV7-9
ASSQEAAVEKLF TRBJ1-4 12 NA TRBV4-1
ASSFFSEAF TRBJ1-1 9 NA TRBV7-2
ASSPDRAQPQH TRBJ1-5 11 TRBD1 TRBV18
ASSKGQGSNQPQH TRBJ1-5 13 TRBD1 TRBV7-9
ASTRTALTDTQY TRBJ2-3 12 NA TRBV9
ASSEHSAGFGYT TRBJ1-2 12 NA TRBV2
ASTPQGGIVKLF TRBJ1-4 12 NA TRBV7-2